This entry lists 22 T cell receptor beta chains sequenced from one sample in a study of blood T cell repertoires in COVID-19. Some clones are missing from TCRdb's copy, which holds only in-frame ones; the method was immunoSEQ multiplex PCR. The profile shows approximately 50,000 clones, 79% of them singletons. What was sequenced was peripheral blood. These TCRs come from a man between 65 and 79 years old with acute or convalescent COVID-19.

V is TRBV7-8 and J is TRBJ2-5, with 7 bases lining up with TRBD1. The CDR3 spans 13 residues. With 5 bases clipped from V and 4 bases from J, the junction kept 4 bases outside the gene matches. The germline gives CDR1 SGHVS, CDR2 FQNEAQ. As DNA, the CDR3 is TGTGCCAGCAGCCCCGACAGGGTAGAGACCCAGTACTTC. This translates into CASSPDRVETQYF.

This clone was detected only a few times. The chain recombines TRBV9 with TRBJ1-2; D gene unclear. Germline CDR1 is SGDLS and CDR2 is YYNGEE. The CDR3 is 15 amino acids. Trimming stripped 0 bases from V and 0 bases from J, with 9 bases between. The CDR3 here is CASSVGRGSNYGYTF. CDR3 nucleotide sequence: TGTGCCAGCAGCGTAGGTCGGGGTTCTAACTATGGCTACACCTTC.

The chain couples TRBV7-3 to TRBJ2-7, with 7 nucleotides matching TRBD2. From germline, CDR1 is SGHTA and CDR2 FQGTGA. V shed 5 bases, J shed 3 bases, and the junction held 7 bases outside the gene matches. This CDR3 has 14 residues. CDR3 sequence (DNA): TGTGCCAGCAGCGAGGGACCGGGGGGCTACGAGCAGTACTTC. Residues: CASSEGPGGYEQYF. The variable domain in full, with the rest retrieved from reference TRBV7-3 and TRBJ2-7, is GAGVSQTPSNKVTEKGKYVELRCDPISGHTALYWYRQSLGQGPEFLIYFQGTGAADDSGLPNDRFFAVRPEGSVSTLKIQRTERGDSAVYLCASSEGPGGYEQYFGPGTRLTVT.

With respect to this clone: Relative to the germline gene, one junction end is altered; a read error may explain this. The gene calls are TRBV7-3 and TRBJ2-5, with TRBD1 matching 8 bases. CDR1 is SGHTA and CDR2 is FQGTGA in the germline V gene. This CDR3 comprises 13 residues. CDR3 sequence: CANSLTGGETQYF. CDR3 in DNA: TGTGCCAACAGCTTAACAGGGGGTGAGACCCAGTACTTC.

V is TRBV2 and J is TRBJ2-7; no definite D call. Germline V CDR1 and CDR2: SNHLY, FYNNEI. Trimming shortened V by 10 bases and J by 2 bases, and 18 bases separated the two germline ends. The CDR3 runs to 14 residues. DNA for the CDR3: TGTGCCACCCAGACGGGTCTCCCCCCCTACGAGCAGTACTTC. This translates into CATQTGLPPYEQYF.

This clone was counted between two and nine times. The chain recombines TRBV4-2 with TRBJ2-3, with D perhaps matching TRBD1 (5 bases). CDR3 length equals 14 residues. Germline V lookup: CDR1 LGHNA, CDR2 YNFKEQ. V was shortened by 1 base and J by 4 bases, with 9 bases between the two germline ends. CDR3 in DNA: TGTGCCAGCAGCCAAGTTGGGGCGCCAGATACGCAGTATTTT. It yields the protein CASSQVGAPDTQYF.

This clone has just a few counts. The rearrangement joins TRBV2 to TRBJ2-3; D call uncertain. The CDR3 totals 15 residues. The germline gives CDR1 SNHLY, CDR2 FYNNEI. The germline V and J ends were trimmed by 4 bases and 0 bases, with 11 bases remaining between them. Here the CDR3 DNA reads TGTGCCAGCAGTGCTCGTTCCGGGAGCACAGATACGCAGTATTTT. It yields the protein CASSARSGSTDTQYF.

This sequence joins TRBV6-4 and TRBJ2-1; TRBD2 agrees at 12 bases. The germline gives CDR1 MRHNA, CDR2 SNTAGT. The CDR3 extends over 15 amino acids. With V trimmed by 5 bases and J by 5 bases, 4 bases remained unmatched. CDR3 coding DNA: TGTGCCAGCAGTCGACTAGCGGGGGCCGACAATGAGCAGTTCTTC. It translates to CASSRLAGADNEQFF.

This clone was counted once. V gene TRBV7-8 combines with J gene TRBJ1-5; D uncertain. Germline loops: CDR1 SGHVS, CDR2 FQNEAQ. V gave up 4 bases and J gave up 7 bases, with 11 bases separating them. This CDR3 is built from 13 residues. For the CDR3, the DNA is TGTGCCAGCAGCTCGGATAGGGAGCAGCCCCAGCATTTT. It encodes CASSSDREQPQHF.

The chain links TRBV19 to TRBJ2-7; 9 bases match TRBD2. This CDR3 is 14 amino acids long. From germline, CDR1 is LNHDA and CDR2 SQIVND (reference sequence). Trimming at V came to 6 bases and at J to 1 base, leaving 4 bases not matched to a gene. The CDR3: CASRRSGGSYEQYF. In DNA form, the CDR3 reads TGTGCCAGTAGAAGAAGCGGGGGGTCCTACGAGCAGTACTTC.

The chain combines TRBV6-5 with TRBJ2-5, with TRBD1 matching 7 bases. CDR1 and CDR2 from the germline V gene are MNHEY and SVGAGI. V trimming: 4 bases; J trimming: 5 bases; junction bases outside the gene matches: 10. The CDR3 length is 15 residues. The CDR3 loop is CASSLQTGVLETQYF. CDR3 nucleotides: TGTGCCAGCAGTTTGCAAACAGGGGTATTGGAGACCCAGTACTTC.

The chain has TRBV11-2 and TRBJ2-5; 10 bases are a match to TRBD1. The CDR3 totals 15 residues. J lost 3 bases, V lost 6 bases, and 7 bases had no gene match. From germline, CDR1 is SGHAT and CDR2 FQNNGV. CDR3 amino acids: CASRVRTGGKETQYF. The DNA for the CDR3 is TGTGCCAGCAGAGTACGGACAGGGGGAAAAGAGACCCAGTACTTC.

V usage is TRBV5-8 and J usage is TRBJ1-2, with a possible D match to TRBD1 (6 bases). V shed 0 bases and J shed 7 bases, with 7 bases lying between them. There are 12 residues in the CDR3. The germline V gene has CDR1 SGHTS and CDR2 YDEGEE. The CDR3 nucleotides are TGTGCCAGCAGCTTGGACAGGGTTGGCTACACCTTC. Translation: CASSLDRVGYTF.

This clone was picked up one time. The V call is TRBV7-2, the J call TRBJ1-3, with TRBD1 identical over 7 bases. The CDR3 is 16 residues long. Unmatched junction bases numbered 7, after V lost 1 base and J lost 4 bases. Germline V gene lookup returns CDR1 SGHTA and CDR2 FQGNSA. Written as DNA, the CDR3 is TGTGCCAGCAGCTTAGACCCGACGACAGGGGGAAACACCATATATTTT. Protein product: CASSLDPTTGGNTIYF.

The chain links TRBV6-5 to TRBJ2-7, with 7 nucleotides matching TRBD1. This CDR3 contains 13 residues. Germline assignment: CDR1 MNHEY and CDR2 SVGAGI. V shed 7 bases and J 6 bases; nucleotides not matched to a gene: 9. The CDR3: CASIVTGLSEQYF. Here the CDR3 DNA reads TGTGCCAGCATTGTGACAGGGTTGTCCGAGCAGTACTTC.

This clone was observed at least ten times. This chain joins TRBV7-9 and TRBJ2-7, with D unclear. V was clipped by 1 base and J by 3 bases, with 4 bases between them. Germline CDR1 and CDR2: SEHNR and FQNEAQ (reference sequence). CDR3 length equals 12 residues. Here the CDR3 DNA reads TGTGCCAGCAGCTTAGATAACTACGAGCAGTACTTC. Its protein is CASSLDNYEQYF.

This chain uses TRBV28 with TRBJ2-5; tentatively, D is TRBD1 (5 bases). In germline, CDR1 is MDHEN, CDR2 SYDVKM. The CDR3 loop spans 17 amino acids. CDR3 in amino acids: CPIGKQGPLARRETQYF. CDR3 nucleotide sequence: TGTCCCATCGGCAAGCAGGGCCCGTTGGCCCGACGGGAGACCCAGTACTTC.

This clone is medium-sized by share. The rearrangement uses TRBV27 and TRBJ2-2; 9 nucleotides line up with TRBD1. Germline-derived CDR1 and CDR2 are MNHEY and SMNVEV (reference sequence). Losses at the gene ends were 3 bases for V and 2 bases for J; bases not matched to a gene: 4. This CDR3 is 16 amino acids long. For the CDR3, the DNA is TGTGCCAGCAGTTTTTCGGGACAGGGAAACACCGGGGAGCTGTTTTTT. It is translated as CASSFSGQGNTGELFF.

The chain carries TRBV18 and TRBJ2-7; 8 bases are a match to TRBD2. Per germline, CDR1 KGHSH and CDR2 LQKENI. J was trimmed by 0 bases and V by 0 bases; bases with no gene match: 4. The CDR3 is 16 amino acids. The CDR3: CASSPPGGGSSYEQYF. CDR3 nucleotide sequence: TGTGCCAGCTCACCACCGGGCGGGGGGTCCTCCTACGAGCAGTACTTC.

The chain is built from TRBV5-1 and TRBJ2-3, with TRBD2 matching over 7 bases. Germline CDR1 is SGHRS and CDR2 is YFSETQ. The V gene end was trimmed by 4 bases and the J gene end by 4 bases; junction bases not matched to a gene: 15. CDR3 length equals 17 residues. Here the CDR3 reads CASSPLGRGRGADTQYF. DNA of the CDR3: TGCGCCAGCAGCCCCTTGGGGCGCGGGAGAGGTGCAGATACGCAGTATTTT.

The CDR3 sequence is CASSQGDRGNEQYF. The CDR3 DNA is TGTGCCAGCAGCCAAGGGGACAGGGGCAACGAGCAGTACTTC. The V call is TRBV6-5, the J call TRBJ2-7; the match to TRBD1 covers 10 bases. V trimming: 6 bases; J trimming: 5 bases; junction bases outside the gene matches: 7. Germline-derived CDR1 and CDR2 are MNHEY and SVGAGI. The CDR3 covers 14 residues.

This clone was seen once. The chain joins TRBV19 to TRBJ2-3; 9 positions match TRBD2. The germline gives CDR1 LNHDA, CDR2 SQIVND (reference sequence). The CDR3 is made up of 15 amino acids. V dropped 3 bases and J dropped 5; count of bases not matched to a gene: 6. Here the CDR3 DNA reads TGTGCCAGTAGTATTATGGCGGGGGGGGTAGATACGCAGTATTTT. It encodes CASSIMAGGVDTQYF.